This T cell receptor (beta chain) was documented in a study of shared clonotypes between healthy human individuals. At the deep level, the assay was run. It was across several immunoSEQ plates that each subset's genomic DNA was evenly split. Assay: immunoSEQ multiplex PCR; the TCRdb copy retains only in-frame clones and omits some. The sample has 400,000 to 600,000 clones, nearly 80% seen once. The sample comprised PBMCs. This clonotype was sampled from a woman aged 40 to 50 in good health. Some clones in this sample may be carry-over from other donors' samples.

CDR3 DNA sequence: TGCGCCAGCAGCACGCTAGCGGGAGTCGATGAGCAGTTCTTC. It specifies CASSTLAGVDEQFF. The chain is built from TRBV5-1 and TRBJ2-1, with TRBD2 identical over 10 bases. Germline V gene sequence: CDR1 SGHRS, CDR2 YFSETQ. V lost 4 bases and J lost 8; bases outside the gene matches: 6. The CDR3 covers 14 residues.